These 31 T cell receptor beta chains were sequenced from one sample in a study of T cells in Graves' hyperthyroidism and ophthalmopathy (dated by TCRdb to between 2018 and 2021). The library was generated by multiplex PCR. Sequencing instrument: Illumina HiSeq 2000. TCR beta CDR3 regions were amplified from RNA transcripts. The TCR CDR3 was subjected to a first round of RT-PCR using the HTBI primer set and the Qiagen OneStep RT-PCR kit. In TCRdb, the public reads were trimmed at Q25 with fastp and aligned with MiXCR, with productive beta chains retained. Each entry merges the rows of one CDR3 protein and shows their most common DNA and genes. A total of just under 750,000 distinct CDR3 sequences appear in this sample, around a third of them only once. Around 30% of the sample is taken by the ten largest. The specimen was blood. All receptors come from a woman between 40 and 55 years old with Graves' hyperthyroidism.

Many counts were recorded for this clonotype. The chain couples TRBV29-1 to TRBJ2-6; D may be TRBD1 (6 bases). Germline values: CDR1 SQVTM, CDR2 ANQGSEA. Trimming removed 7 bases at V and 2 bases at J, with 12 bases between. This CDR3 contains 14 residues. CDR3 residues: CSAKGGTGANVLTF. The DNA of the CDR3 is TGCAGCGCCAAAGGGGGAACTGGGGCCAACGTCCTGACTTTC. The full variable domain, with the rest looked up from reference TRBV29-1 and TRBJ2-6, is SAVISQKPSRDICQRGTSLTIQCQVDSQVTMMFWYRQQPGQSLTLIATANQGSEATYESGFVIDKFPISRPNLTFSTLTVSNMSPEDSSIYLCSAKGGTGANVLTFGAGSRLTVL.

This clonotype was detected ten times or more. The chain links TRBV10-2 to TRBJ1-6; perhaps TRBD1 as D (6 bases). The CDR3 covers 15 residues. CDR1 is WSHSY, CDR2 SAAADI, per germline. Trimming took off 7 bases at V and 0 bases at J, with 10 bases between the two ends. The CDR3 DNA follows: TGCGCCAGCACAGAGGACAGCTCCTATAATTCACCCCTCCACTTT. Protein product: CASTEDSSYNSPLHF.

This clonotype has at least ten counts. The V call is TRBV20-1, the J call TRBJ2-5, with unresolved D. There are 14 residues in the CDR3. With 1 base removed from V and 2 bases from J, the gap between germline ends came to 11 bases. Germline lookup yields CDR1 DFQATT and CDR2 SNEGSKA (reference sequence). CDR3 sequence (DNA): TGCAGTGCTAGAGGCTTCCAGTTACAAGAGACCCAGTACTTC. Its translation is CSARGFQLQETQYF.

This clonotype has more than one count but fewer than ten. This chain links TRBV19 with TRBJ2-7; the D gene is possibly TRBD2 (6 bases). The CDR3 is 14 amino acids. V was cut by 7 bases and J by 5 bases, with 18 bases left in between. Germline CDR1 LNHDA, CDR2 SQIVND (reference sequence). The CDR3 spells CASTQPGLPHEQYF. CDR3 in DNA: TGTGCCAGTACCCAACCGGGACTCCCCCACGAGCAGTACTTC.

The table lists this clonotype with many counts. The chain joins TRBV7-8 to TRBJ1-5; possibly TRBD1 for D (6 bases). CDR1 and CDR2 (germline): SGHVS, FQNEAQ. The length of the CDR3 is 15 residues. V lost 1 base to trimming and J lost 0 bases, with 7 bases between them. CDR3 sequence reads: CASSLGDNSNQPQHF. In DNA, the CDR3 is TGTGCCAGCAGCTTAGGGGACAATAGCAATCAGCCCCAGCATTTT.

A few counts support this clonotype. This CDR3 reads CASSEGNASEAFF. In DNA form, the CDR3 reads TGTGCCAGCAGTGAAGGAAACGCAAGTGAAGCTTTCTTT. The rearrangement uses TRBV6-1 and TRBJ1-1; D gene ambiguous. The CDR3 has 13 amino acids. The V gene's germline CDR1 is MNHNS and CDR2 SASEGT. Trimming left V 1 base short and J 7 bases short, with 10 bases between.

The chain combines TRBV9 with TRBJ1-1, with TRBD1 matching 9 bases. Losses at the gene ends were 4 bases for V and 5 bases for J; bases not matched to a gene: 12. Germline values: CDR1 SGDLS, CDR2 YYNGEE. The CDR3 spans 16 residues. The CDR3 sequence: CASSSSGTGKITEAFF. The DNA for the CDR3 is TGTGCCAGCAGCTCCTCCGGGACAGGGAAAATTACTGAAGCTTTCTTT.

About this clonotype itself: Germline and junction disagree at one end, which may indicate a read error. The gene calls are TRBV7-2 and TRBJ2-7, with D perhaps TRBD1 (7 bases). The CDR3 length is 15 residues. Germline-derived CDR1 and CDR2 are SGHTA and FQGNSA. The CDR3: CASSPNAGQYYEQYF. CDR3 DNA: TGCGCCAGCAGTCCTAATGCGGGACAGTACTACGAGCAGTACTTC.

This clonotype showed up many times. The V gene is TRBV29-1, the J gene TRBJ2-7, with TRBD2 as a possible D gene (5 bases). Germline V gene data show CDR1 as SQVTM and CDR2 as ANQGSEA. The CDR3 is made up of 12 amino acids. V was cut by 5 bases and J by 2 bases, with 10 bases left in between. CDR3 in amino acids: CSVRGETYEQYF. The CDR3 DNA reads TGCAGCGTTCGGGGTGAGACCTACGAGCAGTACTTC.

This clonotype was recorded a few times. The rearrangement uses TRBV7-9 and TRBJ2-7; TRBD2 matches at 12 bases. V was clipped by 5 bases and J by 6 bases; unmatched bases: 11. The length of the CDR3 is 16 residues. Germline V gene data show CDR1 as SEHNR and CDR2 as FQNEAQ (reference sequence). The CDR3 protein is CASSPPTSGSFSEQYF. The CDR3 nucleotides are TGTGCCAGCAGCCCTCCGACTAGCGGGAGTTTTAGCGAGCAGTACTTC.

Many counts were recorded for this clonotype. The chain uses TRBV5-4 and TRBJ1-6; 7 nucleotides align to TRBD1. This CDR3 contains 13 residues. The junction had 3 bases not matched to a gene; V was cut back by 1 base and J by 11 bases. In germline, CDR1 is SGHNT, CDR2 YYREEE (reference sequence). The CDR3 spells CASSLPGGPPLHF. DNA for the CDR3: TGTGCCAGCAGCTTGCCAGGGGGTCCACCCCTCCACTTT.

The J gene is TRBJ2-7, the V gene TRBV5-1; a weak D match, TRBD1 (6 bases). The CDR3 totals 16 residues. CDR1 and CDR2 (germline): SGHRS, YFSETQ. V dropped 4 bases and J dropped 3 bases, with 20 bases sitting between them. The CDR3 sequence is CASSPTTGKDFYEQYF. In DNA form, the CDR3 reads TGCGCCAGCAGCCCCACCACAGGGAAAGATTTCTACGAGCAGTACTTC.

This clonotype was counted at least ten times. The chain couples TRBV20-1 to TRBJ2-7; the D gene is possibly TRBD1 (6 bases). Trimming stripped 6 bases from V and 5 bases from J, with 17 bases between. CDR3 length: 13 amino acids. Germline CDR1 DFQATT, CDR2 SNEGSKA (reference sequence). CDR3 region: CSAPRGGKNEQYF. The CDR3 bases are TGCAGTGCCCCGAGAGGGGGAAAGAACGAGCAGTACTTC.

The V and J genes are TRBV6-5 and TRBJ1-5; no clear D. V was cut by 0 bases and J by 7 bases, with 13 bases left in between. Germline V gene data show CDR1 as MNHEY and CDR2 as SVGAGI. The CDR3 totals 15 residues. The CDR3 DNA follows: TGTGCCAGCAGTTACTCGAACCGAGCGAAACAGCCCCAGCATTTT. It yields the protein CASSYSNRAKQPQHF.

The table lists this clonotype with many counts. J is TRBJ1-1 and V is TRBV12-3 or TRBV12-4; D is unresolved. The CDR3 is 14 residues long. V dropped 5 bases and J dropped 5 bases, with 15 bases sitting between them. Written as DNA, the CDR3 is TGTGCCAGCAGTGCCCGAGCCATTCAAACTGAAGCTTTCTTT. This encodes CASSARAIQTEAFF.

The sample holds one count of this clonotype. Just one base apart from a much larger clone, this may be a read error. V gene TRBV10-3 combines with J gene TRBJ2-2; 11 nucleotides match TRBD2. CDR1 is ENHRY, CDR2 SYGVKD, per germline. This CDR3 has 18 residues. In DNA, the CDR3 is TGTGCCACCAGTGATTCGGGGGGACTAGCGGAATTGGCCGGGGAGCTGTTTTTT. Its protein is CATSDSGGLAELAGELFF.

The rearrangement links TRBV12-3 or TRBV12-4 to TRBJ2-2, with D possibly being TRBD1 (5 bases). The CDR3 consists of 10 residues. CDR3 in DNA: TGTGCTCCAGGGACCGGGGAGCTGTTTTTT. Amino acids: CAPGTGELFF.

The chain links TRBV5-6 to TRBJ1-1, with D tentatively TRBD1 (5 bases). From germline, CDR1 is SGHDT and CDR2 YYEEEE. Deletions cut 5 bases from V and 6 bases from J, with 14 bases between. This CDR3 spans 13 amino acids. The CDR3 DNA reads as TGTGCCAGCAGGGCAGACAGTTTCCCTGAAGCTTTCTTT. Translating it yields CASRADSFPEAFF. The full variable domain, completed using reference TRBV5-6 and TRBJ1-1, is DAGVTQSPTHLIKTRGQQVTLRCSPKSGHDTVSWYQQALGQGPQFIFQYYEEEERQRGNFPDRFSGHQFPNYSSELNVNALLLGDSALYLCASRADSFPEAFFGQGTRLTVV.

J is TRBJ1-5 and V is TRBV10-3; 12 nucleotides match TRBD1. The CDR3 consists of 16 residues. CDR1 is ENHRY, CDR2 SYGVKD, per germline. The V and J ends lost 4 bases and 5 bases, in that order; junction bases with no gene match: 6. The chain's CDR3 is CAISAGTGGSDQPQHF. The CDR3 DNA is TGTGCCATCAGTGCGGGGACAGGGGGCTCAGATCAGCCCCAGCATTTT.

The rearrangement links TRBV29-1 to TRBJ1-2; TRBD1 is a possible D gene (6 bases). V was clipped by 6 bases and J by 5 bases, with 16 bases between them. Germline V gene lookup returns CDR1 SQVTM and CDR2 ANQGSEA. The CDR3 runs to 13 residues. The CDR3 sequence is CSVDRDRFYGYTF. CDR3 DNA: TGCAGCGTCGATCGCGACAGGTTTTATGGCTACACCTTC.

This clonotype appeared once. The chain employs TRBV25-1 and TRBJ1-2; 8 positions match TRBD1. Germline CDR1 reads MGHDK; CDR2 reads SYGVNS. The CDR3 is 13 amino acids. V was pared by 8 bases and J by 8 bases, with 10 bases of the junction left unmatched. CDR3 residues: CASQGQGGEGYTF. DNA for the CDR3: TGTGCCAGCCAAGGACAGGGCGGAGAGGGCTACACCTTC.

In the case of this clonotype: A much larger clonotype is one base distant, so this may be a read error. V and J are TRBV20-1 and TRBJ2-5, with unresolved D. Germline assignment: CDR1 DFQATT and CDR2 SNEGSKA (reference sequence). CDR3 length: 13 amino acids. V was trimmed by 6 bases and J by 2 bases, leaving 13 bases between them. The chain's CDR3 is CSASGASQETQYF. For the CDR3, the DNA is TGCAGTGCCTCGGGCGCCTCACAAGAGACCCAGTACTTC.

This clonotype came up many times. J is TRBJ2-5 and V is TRBV10-3, with D tentatively TRBD2 (5 bases). Per the germline V gene, CDR1 is ENHRY and CDR2 is SYGVKD. Trimming removed 4 bases at V and 1 base at J, with 13 bases between. This CDR3 spans 15 amino acids. CDR3 residues: CAISGDAGSQETQYF. The CDR3 region has the DNA TGTGCCATCAGTGGTGACGCGGGTTCCCAAGAGACCCAGTACTTC.

This clonotype was detected only a few times. The J gene is TRBJ1-2, the V gene TRBV14; maybe TRBD1 (5 bases). From germline, CDR1 is SGHDN and CDR2 FVKESK. Trimming took off 4 bases at V and 6 bases at J, with 15 bases between the two ends. This CDR3 has 14 residues. The DNA for the CDR3 is TGTGCCAGCAGCCGGGGGACCACCCTCGATGGCTACACCTTC. Translated, it gives CASSRGTTLDGYTF.

This clonotype was counted ten times or more. The chain has TRBV29-1 and TRBJ1-1; D call uncertain. From germline, CDR1 is SQVTM and CDR2 ANQGSEA. The CDR3 is made up of 14 amino acids. The V end lost 2 bases, the J end lost 3 bases, and 13 bases lay between the germline ends. The CDR3 loop reads CSVEWAGGHTEAFF. In DNA, the CDR3 is TGCAGCGTTGAATGGGCAGGTGGCCACACTGAAGCTTTCTTT.

This clonotype was recorded a few times. It may be a read error: a sequence one base away is much more abundant. The chain employs TRBV10-3 and TRBJ1-2, with no clear D. Germline lookup yields CDR1 ENHRY and CDR2 SYGVKD. Trimming pared 2 bases from V and 3 bases from J, leaving 13 bases between. The CDR3 has 15 residues. CDR3 sequence reads: CAISEPEQMDYGYTF. In nucleotides, the CDR3 is TGTGCCATCAGTGAGCCGGAGCAGATGGACTATGGCTACACCTTC.

The chain is built from TRBV7-2 and TRBJ2-3, with 11 bases aligning to TRBD2. The V segment lost 6 bases and the J segment 4 bases; nucleotides outside the gene matches: 9. CDR1 is SGHTA and CDR2 is FQGNSA in the germline V gene. The CDR3 loop spans 16 amino acids. The CDR3 coding sequence is TGTGCCAGCAGAACCGATAGCGGGAGGGTGGCAGATACGCAGTATTTT. Translation gives CASRTDSGRVADTQYF.

This clonotype appeared a few times. The chain recombines TRBV6-6 with TRBJ1-2, with D perhaps matching TRBD1 (5 bases). There are 17 residues in the CDR3. The germline CDR1 and CDR2 sequences are MNHNY and SVGAGI (reference sequence). Trimming took 2 bases from V and 2 from J, leaving 18 bases between them. The DNA for the CDR3 is TGTGCCAGCAGTTACGACTCCGGGGGAGCCTTCAACTATGGCTACACCTTC. It encodes CASSYDSGGAFNYGYTF.

The chain joins TRBV29-1 to TRBJ1-6; 9 bases line up with TRBD1. The V gene's germline CDR1 is SQVTM and CDR2 ANQGSEA. The CDR3 contains 13 residues. V trimming: 7 bases; J trimming: 9 bases; junction bases outside the gene matches: 7. CDR3 nucleotides: TGCAGCGGATGGGACAGGGCTGGTTCACCCCTCCACTTT. It yields the protein CSGWDRAGSPLHF. Together with reference TRBV29-1 and TRBJ1-6, the CDR3 gives the full variable domain: SAVISQKPSRDICQRGTSLTIQCQVDSQVTMMFWYRQQPGQSLTLIATANQGSEATYESGFVIDKFPISRPNLTFSTLTVSNMSPEDSSIYLCSGWDRAGSPLHFGNGTRLTVT.

V is TRBV7-9 and J is TRBJ2-6; TRBD1 is a possible D gene (7 bases). CDR3 size: 17 residues. The V and J ends lost 5 bases and 2 bases respectively, with 16 bases between them. Germline CDR1 reads SEHNR; CDR2 reads FQNEAQ (reference sequence). The CDR3 coding sequence is TGTGCCAGCAGCCAAGGGGGCTCGGGAGCTGGGGCCAACGTCCTGACTTTC. Translating gives CASSQGGSGAGANVLTF.

CDR3 region: CASSVGGGGLFATEAFF. CDR3 nucleotides: TGTGCCAGCAGCGTAGGAGGGGGAGGGCTCTTCGCGACTGAAGCTTTCTTT. V and J are TRBV9 and TRBJ1-1; possible D gene TRBD1, 6 bases. Germline CDR1 and CDR2: SGDLS and YYNGEE. Trimming pared 0 bases from V and 5 bases from J, leaving 20 bases between. The CDR3 has 17 residues.